Listed here are 2 T cell receptor beta chains from one sample, sequenced in a study of cytomegalovirus exposure and HLA in healthy donors (dated by TCRdb to 2017 to 2019). The library was prepared using the immunoSEQ multiplex PCR assay. For the multiplex PCR, a mixture combining 60 forward primers for TCR Vbeta segments and 13 reverse primers for TCR Jbeta segments was used. TCRdb mirrors the immuneACCESS table, restricted to in-frame sequences. Some clones are absent from its copies; in checked studies, under half trace to an unresolved V gene, and the reason for the others is unknown. Across this sample there are roughly 100,000 clones, with about three fifths seen only once. About 4.9% of the sample is taken by the ten largest. Sequencing input: PBMCs. The origin of the receptors is a human donor in good health.

The gene calls are TRBV9 and TRBJ2-1; maybe TRBD2 (6 bases). V gave up 0 bases and J gave up 0 bases, with 16 bases separating them. The CDR3 is made up of 18 amino acids. Germline V gives CDR1 SGDLS, CDR2 YYNGEE. CDR3 amino acids: CASSVGPGAPLSYNEQFF. CDR3 DNA: TGTGCCAGCAGCGTAGGCCCGGGAGCCCCTCTCTCCTACAATGAGCAGTTCTTC.

V is TRBV5-1 and J is TRBJ1-2, with D possibly being TRBD1 (5 bases). Germline V CDR1 and CDR2: SGHRS, YFSETQ. V lost 2 bases and J 7 bases, leaving 24 bases between the germline ends. This CDR3 region has 17 residues. The CDR3 DNA reads as TGCGCCAGCAGCTTATCGCCGACAGACCCTATCCCTTCTGGCTACACCTTC. This translates into CASSLSPTDPIPSGYTF. The full variable domain, rest sourced from reference TRBV5-1 and TRBJ1-2, is KAGVTQTPRYLIKTRGQQVTLSCSPISGHRSVSWYQQTPGQGLQFLFEYFSETQRNKGNFPGRFSGRQFSNSRSEMNVSTLELGDSALYLCASSLSPTDPIPSGYTFGSGTRLTVV.